Listed below are T cell receptor beta chains from one sample, sequenced in a study of regulatory T cells in long-lasting Graves disease. One entry per CDR3 protein results from TCRdb running MiXCR on the multiplex PCR reads. This sample has about 530,000 distinct CDR3 sequences, with about 16% found just once. This same sample was also part of a study on T cells in Graves' hyperthyroidism and ophthalmopathy.

The sequencing here drew on peripheral blood mononuclear cells (PBMCs), taken at new diagnosis, from a patient treated with antithyroid drugs. These receptors were taken from a woman in her forties or fifties with Graves disease. The CDR3 runs from the conserved cysteine through the conserved F or W. A D gene is named only where the DNA matches it firmly. Some rows have no size entry. The others give once, few or many, or a class for an expanded clone.

size	V	J	D	length	CDR3	DNA
few	TRBV12-5	TRBJ2-3	NA	12	CASGLKADTQYF	TGTGCTAGTGGTTTGAAAGCAGATACGCAGTATTTT
many	TRBV18	TRBJ2-5	TRBD1	15	CASSRGQGVSETQYF	TGTGCCAGCTCACGAGGACAGGGAGTTTCAGAGACCCAGTACTTC
many	TRBV2	TRBJ1-6	NA	15	CASSEPLTDNSPLHF	TGTGCCAGCAGTGAACCCCTCACCGACAATTCACCCCTCCACTTT
many	TRBV20-1	TRBJ1-4	NA	12	CSARDGGEKLFF	TGCAGTGCTAGAGATGGGGGAGAAAAACTGTTTTTT
few	TRBV4-1	TRBJ2-7	NA	14	CASSQAAGIGEQYF	TGCGCCAGCAGCCAAGCCGCAGGGATTGGGGAGCAGTACTTC
few	TRBV29-1	TRBJ1-2	TRBD1	11	CSAGQDYGYTF	TGCAGCGCCGGACAGGACTATGGCTACACCTTC
NA	TRBV2	TRBJ2-7	NA	14	CASGRRGASQEQYF	TGTGCCAGCGGCCGACGGGGGGCGTCGCAGGAGCAGTACTTC
many	TRBV28	TRBJ1-1	NA	14	CASSPWRVNTEAFF	TGTGCCAGCAGCCCTTGGAGGGTGAACACTGAAGCTTTCTTT
many	TRBV6-5	TRBJ1-5	NA	13	CASSLRDSQPQHF	TGTGCCAGCAGTTTGAGGGATAGTCAGCCCCAGCATTTT
many	TRBV3-1	TRBJ2-5	NA	15	CASSSFRQVQETQYF	TGTGCCAGCAGCTCATTTCGGCAGGTCCAAGAGACCCAGTACTTC
many	TRBV28	TRBJ2-2	NA	15	CASSEGGRRPGELFF	TGTGCCAGCAGCGAGGGGGGACGTCGCCCAGGGGAGCTGTTTTTT
many	TRBV12-3/TRBV12-4	TRBJ2-1	NA	13	CASSLLGWNEQFF	TGTGCCAGCAGTTTACTGGGCTGGAATGAGCAGTTCTTC
many	TRBV3-1	TRBJ2-3	NA	15	CASSSGQAGTDTQYF	TGTGCCAGCAGTTCCGGGCAAGCCGGGACAGATACGCAGTATTTT
many	TRBV5-6	TRBJ1-1	TRBD1	15	CASSWGQGLNTEAFF	TGTGCCAGCAGCTGGGGACAGGGTTTGAACACTGAAGCTTTCTTT
many	TRBV5-1	TRBJ2-7	TRBD2	15	CASSLVLSGGGEQYF	TGCGCCAGCAGCTTGGTGCTTAGCGGGGGAGGTGAGCAGTACTTC
many	TRBV3-1	TRBJ2-5	NA	12	CASSPTGETQYF	TGTGCCAGCAGTCCGACTGGGGAGACCCAGTACTTC
many	TRBV18	TRBJ1-2	NA	14	CASSPDWQGSVYTF	TGTGCCAGCTCACCAGATTGGCAGGGCTCGGTCTACACCTTC
few	TRBV4-1	TRBJ1-5	NA	16	CASSPTDRFGNQPQHF	TGCGCCAGCAGCCCGACCGACAGGTTCGGCAATCAGCCCCAGCATTTT
few	TRBV7-2	TRBJ2-5	NA	13	CASSLEEWETQYF	TGTGCCAGCAGCTTAGAGGAATGGGAGACCCAGTACTTC
NA	TRBV4-1	TRBJ1-1	TRBD1	15	CASRGGQGVSTEAFF	TGCGCCAGCAGGGGGGGACAGGGAGTCTCCACTGAAGCTTTCTTT
NA	TRBV9	TRBJ2-5	TRBD2	15	CASSASGGPQETQYF	TGTGCCAGCAGTGCGAGCGGGGGGCCCCAAGAGACCCAGTACTTC
NA	TRBV3-1	TRBJ1-4	NA	15	CASSPTGSAGAELFF	TGTGCCAGCAGCCCCACAGGATCGGCCGGCGCGGAACTGTTTTTT
few	TRBV4-1	TRBJ2-6	NA	16	CASSQSELSGANVLTF	TGCGCCAGCAGCCAATCAGAGCTTTCCGGGGCCAACGTCCTGACTTTC
NA	TRBV12-3/TRBV12-4	TRBJ1-3	NA	14	CASRRTGGGNTIYF	TGTGCCAGCAGACGGACCGGCGGGGGAAACACCATATATTTT
NA	TRBV25-1	TRBJ1-2	NA	14	CASSATGFGYGYTF	TGTGCCAGCAGTGCTACAGGGTTCGGGTATGGCTACACCTTC
many	TRBV27	TRBJ2-7	TRBD2	15	CASSAGTSATYEQYF	TGTGCCAGCAGTGCCGGGACTAGCGCAACCTACGAGCAGTACTTC
NA	TRBV6-2/TRBV6-3	TRBJ2-3	TRBD2	15	CASSLERGGPNTQYF	TGTGCCAGCAGTCTAGAGCGGGGGGGCCCAAATACGCAGTATTTT
NA	TRBV12-5	TRBJ2-7	NA	12	CASVLPPSEQYF	TGTGCTAGTGTCCTCCCGCCCTCCGAGCAGTACTTC
NA	TRBV12-5	TRBJ1-1	TRBD1	20	CASGLVSGTGDYRVNTEAFF	TGTGCTAGTGGTTTGGTATCTGGGACAGGGGACTATAGGGTGAACACTGAAGCTTTCTTT
many	TRBV12-3/TRBV12-4	TRBJ2-3	NA	13	CASSLLGADTQYF	TGTGCCAGCAGTTTATTGGGCGCAGATACGCAGTATTTT
once	TRBV30	TRBJ2-2	NA	15	CAWMGGTANTGELFF	TGTGCCTGGATGGGAGGCACGGCGAACACCGGGGAGCTGTTTTTT
few	TRBV11-2	TRBJ1-4	TRBD1	15	CASSHAGTENEKLFF	TGTGCCAGCAGCCATGCAGGGACAGAGAATGAAAAACTGTTTTTT
few	TRBV5-1	TRBJ2-2	TRBD2	17	CASSLKAGGGTTGELFF	TGCGCCAGCAGCTTGAAAGCTGGCGGGGGTACCACCGGGGAGCTGTTTTTT
many	TRBV18	TRBJ1-6	NA	14	CASSSSEVLGSLHF	TGTGCCAGCTCGTCTTCGGAGGTCTTGGGGTCCCTCCACTTT
many	TRBV12-5	TRBJ2-7	TRBD1	13	CASSQGVIHEQYF	TGTGCTAGTAGTCAGGGGGTAATCCACGAGCAGTACTTC
many	TRBV9	TRBJ1-1	NA	14	CASSGGRGDTEAFF	TGTGCCAGCAGCGGAGGGAGGGGGGACACTGAAGCTTTCTTT
many	TRBV2	TRBJ1-6	NA	15	CASSRDPGSNSPLHF	TGTGCCAGCAGTCGGGACCCTGGCAGTAATTCACCCCTCCACTTT
once	TRBV27	TRBJ2-5	TRBD2	14	CASRSTRGGGVQYF	TGTGCCAGCCGCTCGACTCGGGGGGGGGGCGTTCAGTACTTC
many	TRBV2	TRBJ1-3	TRBD1	14	CASRKGTGGNTIYF	TGTGCCAGCAGAAAAGGGACAGGGGGAAACACCATATATTTT
many	TRBV20-1	TRBJ1-1	NA	14	CSANLRGLNTEAFF	TGCAGTGCTAACCTACGCGGTCTGAACACTGAAGCTTTCTTT
NA	TRBV7-9	TRBJ1-6	TRBD1	15	CASSPEGGTASPLHF	TGTGCCAGCAGCCCAGAGGGCGGGACAGCTTCACCCCTCCACTTT